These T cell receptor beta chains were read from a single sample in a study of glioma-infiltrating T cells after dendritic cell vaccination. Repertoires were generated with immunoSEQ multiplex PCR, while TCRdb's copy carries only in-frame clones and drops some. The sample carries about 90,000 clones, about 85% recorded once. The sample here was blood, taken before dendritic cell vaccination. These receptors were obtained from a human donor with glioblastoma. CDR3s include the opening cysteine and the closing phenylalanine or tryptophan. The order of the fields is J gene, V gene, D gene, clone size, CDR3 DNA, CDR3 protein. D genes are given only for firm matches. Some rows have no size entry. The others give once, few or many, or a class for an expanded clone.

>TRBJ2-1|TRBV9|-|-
TGTGCCAGCAGCGAATCCGGGTGGGGCACCTACAATGAGCAGTTCTTC
CASSESGWGTYNEQFF
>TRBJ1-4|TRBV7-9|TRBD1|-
TGTGCCAGCAGCCCGGACAGGGGAATTCATGAAAAACTGTTTTTT
CASSPDRGIHEKLFF
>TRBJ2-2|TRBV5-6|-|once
TGTGCCAGCAGCCAGGCGGGCCTCTTAAACACCGGGGAGCTGTTTTTT
CASSQAGLLNTGELFF
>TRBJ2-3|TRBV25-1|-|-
TGTGCCAGCACTAAGACAGTCCCAAGCTCTGGCACAGATACGCAGTATTTT
CASTKTVPSSGTDTQYF
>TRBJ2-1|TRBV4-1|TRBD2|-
TGCGCCAGCAGCCAGCCAACTAGCGGGAGATATGAGCAGTTCTTC
CASSQPTSGRYEQFF
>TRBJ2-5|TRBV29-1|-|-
TGCAGCGTTTGGGGATCGAGGGAAGAGACCCAGTACTTC
CSVWGSREETQYF
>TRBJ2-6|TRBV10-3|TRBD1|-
TGTGCCATCACCCCGGGACAGCTCTCTGGGGCCAACGTCCTGACTTTC
CAITPGQLSGANVLTF
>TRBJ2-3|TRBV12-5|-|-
TGTGCTAGTGGTTTGGGATCCACGACTTCGCCCTTCACAGATACGCAGTATTTT
CASGLGSTTSPFTDTQYF
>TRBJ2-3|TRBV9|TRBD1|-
TGTGCCAGCAGCGTAGCGACAGGGGCAGATACGCAGTATTTT
CASSVATGADTQYF
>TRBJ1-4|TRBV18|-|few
TGTGCCAGCTCACTGGACACAACTAATGAAAAACTGTTTTTT
CASSLDTTNEKLFF
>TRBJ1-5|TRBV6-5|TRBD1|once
TGTGCCAGCTGTCAAAAAGGGGGCTTCAATCAGCCCCAGCATTTT
CASCQKGGFNQPQHF
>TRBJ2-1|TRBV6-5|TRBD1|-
TGTGCCAGCAGTTACCGGACAGGGGGCTATGATGAGCAGTTCTTC
CASSYRTGGYDEQFF
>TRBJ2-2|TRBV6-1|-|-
TGTGCCAGCAGTGAAAATATCAGGGTGACCGGGGAGCTGTTTTTT
CASSENIRVTGELFF
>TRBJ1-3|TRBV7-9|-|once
TGTGCCAGCAGCTTTTCGGACAGAGGAAACACCATATATTTT
CASSFSDRGNTIYF
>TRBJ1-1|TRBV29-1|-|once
TGCAGCGCCCTAAAGGAGCTGAACACTGAAGCTTTCTTT
CSALKELNTEAFF
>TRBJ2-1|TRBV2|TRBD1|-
TGTGCCAGCGTCGGGACAGGGGCCAGGAATGAGCAGTTCTTC
CASVGTGARNEQFF
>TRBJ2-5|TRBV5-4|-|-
TGTGCCAGCAGCTTGGCAGGAGGGCAAGAGACCCAGTACTTC
CASSLAGGQETQYF
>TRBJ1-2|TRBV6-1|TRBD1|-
TGTGCCAGCAGTGAAGAGACAGGGTATATCTATGGCTACACCTTC
CASSEETGYIYGYTF
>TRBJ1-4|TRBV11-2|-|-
TGTGCCAGCAGACGGAGAGGAGCAACTAATGAAAAACTGTTTTTT
CASRRRGATNEKLFF
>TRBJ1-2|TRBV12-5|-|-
TGTGCTAGTGGCGCCGGACCAGGGGCTGGCTACACCTTC
CASGAGPGAGYTF
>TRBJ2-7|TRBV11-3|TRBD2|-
TGTGCCAGCAGCTTTAGCGGGAGTCCCTACGAGCAGTACTTC
CASSFSGSPYEQYF
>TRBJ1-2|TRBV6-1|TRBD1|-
TGTGCCAGCAGTGAAAATGAATTCGGGACAGGTCTCTATGGCTACACCTTC
CASSENEFGTGLYGYTF
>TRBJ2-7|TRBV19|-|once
TGTGCCAGTAGTATAGGAGGGATCAACTACGAGCAGTACTTC
CASSIGGINYEQYF
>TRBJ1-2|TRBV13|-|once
TGTGCCAGCAGCTTAGGGGCAGGGTCGCACTATGGCTACACCTTC
CASSLGAGSHYGYTF
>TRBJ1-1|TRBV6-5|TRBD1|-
TGTGCCAGCAGCTCACAGGGGACCACTGAAGCTTTCTTT
CASSSQGTTEAFF
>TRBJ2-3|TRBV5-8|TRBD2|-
TGTGCCAGCAGCTTGAAAGCGCGGGGGAACACAGATACGCAGTATTTT
CASSLKARGNTDTQYF
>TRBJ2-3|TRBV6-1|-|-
TGTGCCAGCAGTGAATCTGGGGCAGGGCGAGATACGCAGTATTTT
CASSESGAGRDTQYF
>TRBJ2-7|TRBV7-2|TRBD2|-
TGTGCCAGCAGCTTAGGCGGGAGCGAATACGAGCAGTACTTC
CASSLGGSEYEQYF
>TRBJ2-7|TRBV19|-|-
TGTGCCAGTAGTAACGGCGAGGGTTACGAGCAGTACTTC
CASSNGEGYEQYF
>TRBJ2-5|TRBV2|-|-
TGTGCCAGCAGCGTCTCTAGAGGAAAAGGAGAGACCCAGTACTTC
CASSVSRGKGETQYF
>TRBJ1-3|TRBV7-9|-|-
TGTGCCAGCAGCTCCGCGGGACGTGGAAACACCATATATTTT
CASSSAGRGNTIYF
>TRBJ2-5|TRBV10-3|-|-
TGTGCCATCAGTGATAACCAAGAGACCCAGTACTTC
CAISDNQETQYF